These 15 T cell receptor beta chains originate from one sample sequenced in a study of T cell repertoires in cytomegalovirus infection. Each CDR3 protein gets one entry after TCRdb re-called the reads with MiXCR. The table has around 740,000 distinct CDR3 sequences, approximately 34% seen once. Sample: PBMCs. The receptors were gathered from a human donor in good health (CMV status not recorded). Some clones in this sample may be carry-over from other donors' samples.

The gene calls are TRBV20-1 and TRBJ1-5; 12 positions agree with TRBD1. J was trimmed by 2 bases and V by 4 bases; bases with no gene match: 21. Germline CDR1 is DFQATT and CDR2 is SNEGSKA (reference sequence). This CDR3 is built from 21 residues. The chain's CDR3 is CSAKIPYTGTGGRRGNQPQHF. The CDR3 nucleotides are TGCAGTGCTAAAATCCCCTACACCGGGACAGGGGGCAGGAGAGGCAATCAGCCCCAGCATTTT.

As regards this clonotype: Mismatch with germline at one junction end may stem from a read error. V usage is TRBV7-8 and J usage is TRBJ1-3; D remains ambiguous. Germline assignment: CDR1 SGHVS and CDR2 FQNEAQ. This CDR3 comprises 17 residues. CDR3 protein: CSSSLVSAGSSGNTIYF. The CDR3 DNA is TGTTCCAGCAGCTTAGTGTCCGCCGGGAGCTCTGGAAACACCATATATTTT.

About this clonotype: At one boundary the junction diverges from the germline segment, which might be a read error. The chain joins TRBV29-1 to TRBJ2-5; D is perhaps TRBD2 (6 bases). The length of the CDR3 is 13 residues. The germline V gene encodes CDR1 SQVTM and CDR2 ANQGSEA. CDR3 in DNA: TGCAGCGTTGTCTGGCGGGGCCAAGAGACCCAGCACTTC. Residues: CSVVWRGQETQHF.

The rearrangement uses TRBV28 and TRBJ1-1; 11 positions match TRBD1. The CDR3 runs 14 residues. Germline V gene data show CDR1 as MDHEN and CDR2 as SYDVKM. V was pared by 5 bases and J by 5 bases, with 4 bases of the junction left unmatched. CDR3 residues: CASSGTGGETEAFF. For the CDR3, the DNA is TGTGCCAGCAGTGGGACAGGGGGAGAGACTGAAGCTTTCTTT.

This sequence joins TRBV7-9 and TRBJ2-1; D is possibly TRBD2 (5 bases). In germline, CDR1 is SEHNR, CDR2 FQNEAQ (reference sequence). CDR3 length: 13 amino acids. V was cut by 6 bases and J by 7 bases, with 13 bases left in between. DNA of the CDR3: TGTGCCAGCAGTCCGACCCGGGGAAATGAGCAGTTCTTC. Its protein product is CASSPTRGNEQFF.

A single count supports this clonotype. V and J are TRBV6-2 or TRBV6-3 and TRBJ2-2; 7 bases fit TRBD1. The V gene's germline CDR1 is MNHEY and CDR2 SVGEGT. This CDR3 comprises 16 residues. V lost 8 bases to trimming and J lost 0 bases; unmatched junction nucleotides: 9. Here the CDR3 DNA reads TGTGCCAGCGATAAGGACAGGCTAGCGAACACCGGGGAGCTGTTTTTT. Protein product: CASDKDRLANTGELFF.

This clonotype was recorded a few times. V usage is TRBV19 and J usage is TRBJ1-2; 10 bases line up with TRBD1. With V trimmed by 11 bases and J by 4 bases, 19 bases remained unmatched. CDR3 length equals 17 residues. Germline values: CDR1 LNHDA, CDR2 SQIVND (reference sequence). The CDR3 is CARIRTGTGDITYGYTF. The CDR3 nucleotides read TGTGCCCGGATACGCACCGGGACAGGGGATATCACCTATGGCTACACCTTC.

A remark on this clonotype: Given a much more abundant clone one base away, this may be a read error. This chain links TRBV5-1 with TRBJ2-7, with D unclear. This CDR3 is built from 17 residues. Trimming removed 3 bases from V and 3 bases from J, with 22 bases in between. The germline V gene has CDR1 SGHRS and CDR2 YFSETQ. Here the CDR3 reads CASSSSICQRTNYEQYF. CDR3 coding DNA: TGCGCCAGCAGCTCCTCCATATGCCAGAGGACGAACTACGAGCAGTACTTC.

This clonotype was counted only a few times. V gene TRBV12-3 or TRBV12-4 combines with J gene TRBJ2-5; 8 bases are a match to TRBD2. The CDR3 runs 14 residues. J gave up 4 bases and V 2 bases, and 3 bases lay outside the gene matches. The CDR3 region has the DNA TGTGCCAGCAGTTTATTAGCGGGGCTAGAGACCCAGTACTTC. This gives the protein CASSLLAGLETQYF.

This clonotype has only a few counts. The junction shows a germline mismatch at one end, possibly a read error. The V gene is TRBV6-6, the J gene TRBJ1-2; 7 nucleotides match TRBD1. Germline lookup yields CDR1 MNHNY and CDR2 SVGAGI (reference sequence). The CDR3 spans 14 residues. In DNA form, the CDR3 reads TGTGCCAGCAAATCGGGACAGACAAACTATGGTTACACCTTC. Protein product: CASKSGQTNYGYTF.

CDR3 DNA: TGTGCCACCAGCGGCCCCGGGACTGGAAAAACAGATACGCAGTATTTT. Its protein product is CATSGPGTGKTDTQYF. The V call is TRBV15, the J call TRBJ2-3; D perhaps matches TRBD2 (6 bases). This CDR3 is built from 16 residues. Trimming shortened V by 5 bases and J by 3 bases, and 18 bases separated the two germline ends. CDR1 and CDR2 (germline): LNHNV, YYDKDF (reference sequence).

This clonotype was counted at least ten times. This chain joins TRBV11-2 and TRBJ2-3, with D tentatively TRBD2 (6 bases). CDR1 and CDR2 (germline): SGHAT, FQNNGV. CDR3 length equals 16 residues. V was cut by 0 bases and J by 4 bases, with 14 bases left in between. In DNA, the CDR3 is TGTGCCAGCAGCTTAGATATAATGCGGGGCGCAGATACGCAGTATTTT. Amino acids: CASSLDIMRGADTQYF.

The genes are TRBV5-1 and TRBJ1-1; TRBD1 agrees at 7 bases. CDR1 and CDR2 (germline): SGHRS, YFSETQ. V dropped 7 bases and J dropped 1; count of bases not matched to a gene: 7. The CDR3 length is 14 residues. The CDR3 sequence is CASCLGGRNTEAFF. The CDR3 coding sequence is TGCGCCAGCTGCCTAGGGGGCCGGAACACTGAAGCTTTCTTT.

For this clonotype: Being one base from a much bigger clone, this may be a read error. The V call is TRBV7-2, the J call TRBJ1-2; D perhaps matches TRBD1 (6 bases). The CDR3 sequence is 14 residues long. V lost 3 bases to trimming and J lost 4 bases, with 12 bases between them. Germline values: CDR1 SGHTA, CDR2 FQGNSA. Here the CDR3 reads CASSFTGTLYGYTF. The DNA of the CDR3 is TGTGCCAGCAGCTTTACAGGGACTCTCTATGGCTACACCTTC. The complete variable domain, with remaining parts taken from reference TRBV7-2 and TRBJ1-2, reads GAGVSQSPSNKVTEKGKDVELRCDPISGHTALYWYRQSLGQGLEFLIYFQGNSAPDKSGLPSDRFSAERTGGSVSTLTIQRTQQEDSAVYLCASSFTGTLYGYTFGSGTRLTVV.

This clonotype was counted only a few times. The chain uses TRBV7-9 and TRBJ2-1; tentatively, D is TRBD1 (6 bases). Germline V gene data show CDR1 as SEHNR and CDR2 as FQNEAQ (reference sequence). CDR3 length: 13 amino acids. V was shortened by 3 bases and J by 9 bases, with 12 bases between the two germline ends. DNA of the CDR3: TGTGCCAGCAGCTTCACAGGGCGCGCTGAGCAGTTCTTC. Protein product: CASSFTGRAEQFF.